The 22 T cell receptor beta chains below were found in one sample sequenced in a study of cytomegalovirus exposure and HLA in healthy donors. PCR amplification relied on 60 Vbeta primers (plus 13 Jbeta primers). Clones were sequenced by immunoSEQ multiplex PCR, and TCRdb holds only the in-frame ones, with some missing. The sample shows approximately 170,000 clones, 79% of them seen only once. The sequencing input was PBMCs. The receptors here all came from a woman aged 18 to 35 in good health and CMV-seronegative.

The table lists this clone with a count of one. The J gene is TRBJ2-7, the V gene TRBV28; 7 nucleotides match TRBD1. The length of the CDR3 is 13 residues. Looked up from germline, CDR1 is MDHEN and CDR2 is SYDVKM. The V and J ends lost 7 bases and 1 base, in that order; junction bases with no gene match: 4. CDR3 sequence reads: CASNEGASYEQYF. DNA for the CDR3: TGTGCCAGCAATGAGGGGGCTTCCTACGAGCAGTACTTC.

The chain recombines TRBV10-3 with TRBJ1-5, with D unresolved. The CDR3 has 15 residues. The V and J ends lost 6 bases and 1 base respectively, with 13 bases between them. Germline V gene data show CDR1 as ENHRY and CDR2 as SYGVKD. CDR3 in amino acids: CAISPAQRSNQPQHF. CDR3 nucleotides: TGTGCCATCAGCCCCGCACAGAGAAGCAATCAGCCCCAGCATTTT.

This rearrangement joins TRBV4-1 to TRBJ2-7; 8 bases line up with TRBD2. CDR3 size: 15 residues. Trimming cost V 4 bases and J 0 bases; bases outside gene matches: 5. Germline V gene data show CDR1 as MGHRA and CDR2 as YSYEKL. The CDR3 sequence is CASSPGGGLSYEQYF. The CDR3 DNA follows: TGCGCCAGCAGCCCCGGGGGGGGCCTCTCCTACGAGCAGTACTTC.

The rearrangement uses TRBV6-1 and TRBJ1-6; D remains unclear. CDR3 length equals 15 residues. The V and J ends lost 2 bases and 10 bases respectively, with 15 bases between them. Germline loops: CDR1 MNHNS, CDR2 SASEGT. DNA for the CDR3: TGTGCCAGCAGTGAATACGTCAGTTTTGGCTCACCCCTCCACTTT. Its protein product is CASSEYVSFGSPLHF.

The chain joins TRBV6-1 to TRBJ2-1; 13 bases are shared with TRBD2. From germline, CDR1 is MNHNS and CDR2 SASEGT. The CDR3 extends over 16 amino acids. The junction had 5 bases not matched to a gene; V was cut back by 4 bases and J by 5 bases. The CDR3 loop reads CASSGTSGSKHNEQFF. CDR3 nucleotide sequence: TGTGCCAGCAGTGGGACTAGCGGGAGTAAACACAATGAGCAGTTCTTC.

This chain connects TRBV7-8 to TRBJ2-3, with 8 bases lining up with TRBD2. The CDR3 runs 21 residues. The V gene end was trimmed by 5 bases and the J gene end by 2 bases; junction bases not matched to a gene: 24. The germline V gene has CDR1 SGHVS and CDR2 FQNEAQ. The DNA of the CDR3 is TGTGCCAGCAGCCCCGCGGGGGGATTGAGGGGGTCCCCAGAATACACAGATACGCAGTATTTT. This translates into CASSPAGGLRGSPEYTDTQYF.

CDR3 sequence reads: CASSPDGGSYEQYF. In DNA form, the CDR3 reads TGTGCCAGCAGCCCGGACGGAGGATCCTACGAGCAGTACTTC. The gene calls are TRBV6-5 and TRBJ2-7; D might be TRBD2 (5 bases). V lost 6 bases to trimming and J lost 1 base, with 13 bases between them. Germline V gene lookup returns CDR1 MNHEY and CDR2 SVGAGI. The CDR3 consists of 14 residues.

The chain carries TRBV18 and TRBJ1-3; a weak D match, TRBD1 (5 bases). The CDR3 spans 17 residues. CDR1 KGHSH and CDR2 LQKENI come from the germline V gene. V lost 0 bases and J lost 0, with 12 bases in between. CDR3 sequence (DNA): TGTGCCAGCTCACCACCGGGGGGGTCCGACTCTGGAAACACCATATATTTT. Encoded protein: CASSPPGGSDSGNTIYF.

The CDR3 nucleotides read TGTGCCAGCAGCGCAGGGCCCGGGGAGCAGTACTTC. This encodes CASSAGPGEQYF. V usage is TRBV9 and J usage is TRBJ2-7, with D possibly TRBD1 on 5 matching bases. The ends were cut back, 3 bases at V and 7 bases at J, with 11 bases in the middle. This CDR3 has 12 amino acids. Germline lookup yields CDR1 SGDLS and CDR2 YYNGEE.

The V call is TRBV5-5, the J call TRBJ1-5, with 7 bases lining up with TRBD1. Germline V gene lookup returns CDR1 SGHKS and CDR2 YYEKEE (reference sequence). This CDR3 has 19 residues. Unmatched junction bases numbered 17, after V lost 0 bases and J lost 5 bases. CDR3 sequence reads: CASSLEVGGRGRAHQPQHF. For the CDR3, the DNA is TGTGCCAGCAGCTTGGAGGTAGGGGGAAGGGGGCGCGCCCATCAGCCCCAGCATTTT.

The genes are TRBV7-2 and TRBJ2-3; 15 bases are a match to TRBD2. CDR1 SGHTA and CDR2 FQGNSA come from the germline V gene. J gave up 7 bases and V 7 bases, and 6 bases lay outside the gene matches. The CDR3 loop spans 15 amino acids. The CDR3 loop reads CASTGLAGGPYTQYF. CDR3 sequence (DNA): TGTGCCAGCACCGGACTAGCGGGAGGGCCTTATACGCAGTATTTT.

This chain links TRBV4-2 with TRBJ1-5; D may be TRBD1 (6 bases). The ends were cut back, 1 base at V and 4 bases at J, with 14 bases in the middle. The CDR3 is made up of 16 amino acids. CDR1 is LGHNA and CDR2 is YNFKEQ in the germline V gene. CDR3 in amino acids: CASSQAGLQGNQPQHF. The CDR3 DNA sequence: TGTGCCAGCAGCCAAGCCGGGCTGCAGGGGAATCAGCCCCAGCATTTT.

The V and J genes are TRBV10-3 and TRBJ1-5; 10 bases align to TRBD1. With 4 bases clipped from V and 8 bases from J, the junction kept 5 bases outside the gene matches. The length of the CDR3 is 14 residues. Looked up from germline, CDR1 is ENHRY and CDR2 is SYGVKD. The CDR3, as DNA: TGTGCCATCAGTGGGACAGGGGGTACCGAGCCCCAGCATTTT. Its translation is CAISGTGGTEPQHF.

There are a few counts of this clone. The genes are TRBV10-3 and TRBJ1-2; D not certain. In germline, CDR1 is ENHRY, CDR2 SYGVKD. The V gene lost 2 bases and the J gene lost 2 bases, with 6 bases spanning the gap. CDR3 length equals 13 residues. In DNA, the CDR3 is TGTGCCATCAGTGAGGGGCAGAACTATGGCTACACCTTC. Amino acids: CAISEGQNYGYTF.

V is TRBV5-4 and J is TRBJ2-5; 16 bases are shared with TRBD2. The DNA end is more similar to TRBJ2-7, so the J call may be wrong. The CDR3 totals 16 residues. CDR1 and CDR2 from the germline V gene are SGHNT and YYREEE (reference sequence). DNA for the CDR3: TGTGCCAGCAGCCGGGGACTAGCGGGAGGGCGGAACGAGCAGTACTTC. Translating gives CASSRGLAGGRNEQYF.

This clone appeared a few times. The chain links TRBV4-1 to TRBJ2-7; D possibly corresponds to TRBD2 (5 bases). Germline V gene data show CDR1 as MGHRA and CDR2 as YSYEKL. V dropped 11 bases and J dropped 5 bases, with 16 bases sitting between them. The CDR3 sequence is 12 residues long. The CDR3 DNA reads as TGCGCCTGTGACGAGACGCGGGACGAGCAGTACTTC. Amino acids: CACDETRDEQYF.

The rearrangement uses TRBV5-1 and TRBJ2-6; D possibly corresponds to TRBD1 (5 bases). In germline, CDR1 is SGHRS, CDR2 YFSETQ. CDR3 length: 17 residues. Trimming stripped 2 bases from V and 0 bases from J, with 12 bases between. The chain's CDR3 is CASSLGHETSGANVLTF. The CDR3 nucleotides are TGCGCCAGCAGCTTAGGACACGAGACCTCTGGGGCCAACGTCCTGACTTTC.

The count of this clone is one. CDR3 amino acids: CASSEKTGSSYEQYF. CDR3 sequence (DNA): TGTGCCAGCAGCGAAAAGACAGGTAGCTCCTACGAGCAGTACTTC. The rearrangement uses TRBV9 and TRBJ2-7; the D gene is possibly TRBD1 (6 bases). The CDR3 is 15 residues long. Trimming stripped 3 bases from V and 0 bases from J, with 13 bases between. CDR1 and CDR2 from the germline V gene are SGDLS and YYNGEE.

This sequence joins TRBV7-6 and TRBJ2-3, with a tentative D call TRBD2 (6 bases). The CDR3 has 15 residues. Germline CDR1 is SGHVS and CDR2 is FNYEAQ. Deletions cut 1 base from V and 2 bases from J, with 10 bases between. CDR3 loop: CASSLVAGFTDTQYF. CDR3 DNA sequence: TGTGCCAGCAGCTTAGTTGCGGGGTTCACAGATACGCAGTATTTT. The full variable domain, in which reference TRBV7-6 and TRBJ2-3 provide the parts outside the CDR3, is GAGVSQSPRYKVTKRGQDVALRCDPISGHVSLYWYRQALGQGPEFLTYFNYEAQQDKSGLPNDRFSAERPEGSISTLTIQRTEQRDSAMYRCASSLVAGFTDTQYFGPGTRLTVL.

This clone was detected once. This chain joins TRBV2 and TRBJ1-1; 8 bases match TRBD1. V was clipped by 10 bases and J by 0 bases; unmatched bases: 4. The CDR3 length is 13 residues. In germline, CDR1 is SNHLY, CDR2 FYNNEI. CDR3 region: CANQTGVNTEAFF. Here the CDR3 DNA reads TGTGCCAACCAGACAGGGGTGAACACTGAAGCTTTCTTT.

The table lists this clone with a few counts. The chain links TRBV6-5 to TRBJ1-1; D is uncertain. Germline V gene sequence: CDR1 MNHEY, CDR2 SVGAGI. The CDR3 totals 14 residues. The germline V and J ends were trimmed by 4 bases and 3 bases, with 12 bases remaining between them. The CDR3 DNA sequence: TGTGCCAGCAGTTTCCGGGTAGCGGACACTGAAGCTTTCTTT. Translated, it gives CASSFRVADTEAFF.

This chain joins TRBV7-2 and TRBJ2-1, with TRBD2 as a possible D gene (6 bases). Trimming removed 7 bases from V and 4 bases from J, with 14 bases in between. The CDR3 covers 14 residues. CDR1 and CDR2 from the germline V gene are SGHTA and FQGNSA. The CDR3 region has the DNA TGTGCCAGCACCTTTAGCGGCATATACAATGAGCAGTTCTTC. This translates into CASTFSGIYNEQFF.